This T cell receptor beta chain comes out of a study of human CD4 T cells and Enterobacteriaceae. Study conclusions and caveats: Only same-donor CFSE-low culture sequences were used to infer reactivity.

Trimming cost V 3 bases and J 6 bases, with 12 bases left between them. This CDR3 spans 13 amino acids. Germline CDR1 SGHAT, CDR2 FQNNGV. All CD4+ cells other than CD45RA+CCR7+CD95- naive cells were sorted as memory, over 95% pure. Total CD4+ T cells and monocytes came from CD4/CD14 microbead positive selection. Sorting first excluded CD8+, CD14+, CD16+, CD56+, CD19+ and CD25-bright cells. In the case of this clone: Antigen: not known.

Ex vivo total memory CD4+ cells were sequenced at deep level. The data were produced by immunoSEQ multiplex PCR, yet TCRdb's version contains in-frame clones alone and is incomplete. The sample contains 27,000 or so clones, approximately 82% of which appear only once. This chain connects TRBV11-2 to TRBJ2-7; D could derive from TRBD1 or TRBD2 (7 bases each). The sample was memory CD4+ T cells from blood. The clonotype originates from a human donor in good health. The CDR3 sequence is CASSFQGGSEQYF. CDR3 sequence (DNA): TGTGCCAGCAGCTTTCAGGGGGGGAGCGAGCAGTACTTC.